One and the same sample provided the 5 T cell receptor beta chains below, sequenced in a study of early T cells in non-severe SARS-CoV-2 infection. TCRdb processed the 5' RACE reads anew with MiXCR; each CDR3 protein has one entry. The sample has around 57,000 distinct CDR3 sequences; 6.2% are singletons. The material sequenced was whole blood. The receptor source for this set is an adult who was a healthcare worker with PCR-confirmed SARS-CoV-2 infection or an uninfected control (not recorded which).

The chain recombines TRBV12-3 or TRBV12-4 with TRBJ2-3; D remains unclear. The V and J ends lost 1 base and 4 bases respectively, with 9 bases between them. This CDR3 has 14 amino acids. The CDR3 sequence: CASSLGREADTQYF. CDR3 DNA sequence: TGTGCCAGCAGTTTAGGCCGAGAAGCAGATACGCAGTATTTT.

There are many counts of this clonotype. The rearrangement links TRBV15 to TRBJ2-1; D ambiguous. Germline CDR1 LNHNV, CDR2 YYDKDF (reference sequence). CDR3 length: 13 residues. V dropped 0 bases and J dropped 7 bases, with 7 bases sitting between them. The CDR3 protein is CATSRDSGNEQFF. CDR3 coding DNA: TGTGCCACCAGCAGAGATTCGGGTAATGAGCAGTTCTTC.

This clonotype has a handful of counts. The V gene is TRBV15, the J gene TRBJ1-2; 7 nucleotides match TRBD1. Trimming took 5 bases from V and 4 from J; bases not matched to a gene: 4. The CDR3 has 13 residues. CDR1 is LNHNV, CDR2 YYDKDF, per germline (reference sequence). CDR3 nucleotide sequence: TGTGCCACCAGCCTAGAGGGGGCCTATGGCTACACCTTC. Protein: CATSLEGAYGYTF.

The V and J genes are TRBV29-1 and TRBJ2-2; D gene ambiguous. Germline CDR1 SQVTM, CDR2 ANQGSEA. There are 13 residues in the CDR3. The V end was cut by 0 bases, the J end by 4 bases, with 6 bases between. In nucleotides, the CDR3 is TGCAGCGTTGAAGATGTGCCCACCGGGGAGCTGTTTTTT. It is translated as CSVEDVPTGELFF.

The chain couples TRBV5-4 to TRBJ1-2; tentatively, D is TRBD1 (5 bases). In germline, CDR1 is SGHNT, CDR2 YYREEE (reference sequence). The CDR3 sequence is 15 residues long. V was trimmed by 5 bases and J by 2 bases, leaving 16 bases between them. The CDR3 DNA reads TGTGCCAGCAGTCCACAGAACCGGGGGAACTATGGCTACACCTTC. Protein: CASSPQNRGNYGYTF.